One and the same sample provided the 30 T cell receptor beta chains below, sequenced in a study of T cell responses to AZD1222 COVID-19 vaccine. The assay was immunoSEQ multiplex PCR, and TCRdb's table has in-frame clones only and misses some. The sample contains about 150,000 clones, roughly 91% of which appear only once. Sequenced here: peripheral blood, sampled on day 0 of AZD1222 vaccination. Source of these receptors: an adult in good health.

This chain uses TRBV4-2 with TRBJ1-1; TRBD1 matches at 7 bases. CDR1 is LGHNA and CDR2 is YNFKEQ in the germline V gene. Trimming removed 1 base from V and 4 bases from J; junction bases left unmatched: 9. The CDR3 runs 16 residues. In DNA form, the CDR3 reads TGTGCCAGCAGCCAAGGGTTTGACAGGGACGGCACTGAAGCTTTCTTT. The encoded protein is CASSQGFDRDGTEAFF.

This clone was seen once. The rearrangement joins TRBV6-6 to TRBJ1-5; 7 nucleotides agree with TRBD1. The trim removed 5 bases at V and 0 bases at J, leaving 10 bases unmatched. Germline V lookup: CDR1 MNHNY, CDR2 SVGAGI (reference sequence). The CDR3 spans 17 residues. CDR3 in amino acids: CASSQTHGTVSNQPQHF. DNA for the CDR3: TGTGCCAGCAGTCAAACCCATGGGACAGTTAGCAATCAGCCCCAGCATTTT.

This clone was detected only once. This chain connects TRBV3-1 (or the pseudogene TRBV3-2) to TRBJ2-7, with 8 bases that match TRBD2. J gave up 0 bases and V 4 bases, and 8 bases lay outside the gene matches. Germline V gene lookup returns CDR1 LGHDT and CDR2 YNNKEL (reference sequence). There are 16 residues in the CDR3. The DNA for the CDR3 is TGTGCCAGCAGCCGAGGTAGCGGGGCGAGCTCCTACGAGCAGTACTTC. Translated: CASSRGSGASSYEQYF.

J is TRBJ2-1 and V is TRBV7-2; 15 nucleotides align to TRBD2. J gave up 9 bases and V 3 bases, and 0 bases lay outside the gene matches. CDR1 and CDR2 from the germline V gene are SGHTA and FQGNSA. The length of the CDR3 is 14 residues. CDR3 coding DNA: TGTGCCAGCAGCTTGGGACTAGCGGGGGGTGAGCAGTTCTTC. It is translated as CASSLGLAGGEQFF.

This clone was observed a single time. The genes are TRBV5-4 and TRBJ1-1; TRBD1 matches at 8 bases. V lost 4 bases and J lost 3; bases outside the gene matches: 5. The CDR3 length is 14 residues. CDR1 is SGHNT and CDR2 is YYREEE in the germline V gene (reference sequence). CDR3 nucleotides: TGTGCCAGCAGCCTACAGGGGGTTCACACTGAAGCTTTCTTT. Protein: CASSLQGVHTEAFF.

This chain joins TRBV10-2 and TRBJ1-5, with unresolved D. V dropped 2 bases and J dropped 2 bases, with 10 bases sitting between them. Germline lookup yields CDR1 WSHSY and CDR2 SAAADI. CDR3 length equals 15 residues. CDR3 bases: TGCGCCAGCAGTGAGACGGACGGCCGCAATCAGCCCCAGCATTTT. This codes for CASSETDGRNQPQHF.

This clone has only one observation. The chain carries TRBV7-9 and TRBJ1-6; a possible D gene is TRBD1 (6 bases). Germline CDR1 and CDR2: SEHNR and FQNEAQ (reference sequence). The CDR3 consists of 16 residues. Trimming took 5 bases from V and 6 from J, leaving 17 bases between them. For the CDR3, the DNA is TGTGCCAGCAGCCCAGGGGCTGGCAGGGGTAATTCACCCCTCCACTTT. Translated, it gives CASSPGAGRGNSPLHF.

The chain carries TRBV6-4 and TRBJ1-1, with TRBD1 matching over 7 bases. Losses at the gene ends were 5 bases for V and 4 bases for J; bases not matched to a gene: 10. Germline-derived CDR1 and CDR2 are MRHNA and SNTAGT. CDR3 size: 15 residues. CDR3 in DNA: TGTGCCAGCAGTACCAACAGGGGCGGCGGCACTGAAGCTTTCTTT. Translation: CASSTNRGGGTEAFF.

V is TRBV5-1 and J is TRBJ2-5; D might be TRBD1 or TRBD2, each matching 6 bases. Per the germline V gene, CDR1 is SGHRS and CDR2 is YFSETQ. V shed 1 base and J shed 1 base, with 11 bases lying between them. The CDR3 extends over 15 amino acids. For the CDR3, the DNA is TGCGCCAGCAGCTTGACGACGGGGGCCCAAGAGACCCAGTACTTC. Translating gives CASSLTTGAQETQYF.

The chain joins TRBV4-1 to TRBJ2-3; weak D call: TRBD1 (7 bases). V lost 7 bases and J lost 1, with 15 bases in between. Germline V gene lookup returns CDR1 MGHRA and CDR2 YSYEKL. The CDR3 extends over 15 amino acids. CDR3: CASTLQGEGTDTQYF. Here the CDR3 DNA reads TGCGCCAGCACACTTCAGGGGGAGGGCACAGATACGCAGTATTTT.

The genes are TRBV30 and TRBJ2-7; 9 bases agree with TRBD1. The CDR3 consists of 13 residues. Germline CDR1 GTSNPN, CDR2 SVGIG (reference sequence). The trim removed 1 base at V and 4 bases at J, leaving 2 bases unmatched. CDR3 DNA: TGTGCCTGGAGTGCGGGACAGGGTTACGAGCAGTACTTC. It codes for CAWSAGQGYEQYF.

The rearrangement links TRBV30 to TRBJ1-1; D may be TRBD1 (6 bases). This CDR3 spans 16 amino acids. Looked up from germline, CDR1 is GTSNPN and CDR2 is SVGIG (reference sequence). V was pared by 0 bases and J by 2 bases, with 16 bases between. The CDR3 loop reads CAWSVRKQGVNTEAFF. The CDR3 nucleotides read TGTGCCTGGAGTGTACGTAAACAGGGAGTCAACACTGAAGCTTTCTTT. Using reference TRBV30 and TRBJ1-1 for the parts outside the CDR3, the full variable domain is SQTIHQWPATLVQPVGSPLSLECTVEGTSNPNLYWYRQAAGRGLQLLFYSVGIGQISSEVPQNLSASRPQDRQFILSSKKLLLSDSGFYLCAWSVRKQGVNTEAFFGQGTRLTVV.

The chain recombines TRBV6-1 with TRBJ1-6; a weak D match, TRBD1 (5 bases). Looked up from germline, CDR1 is MNHNS and CDR2 is SASEGT. The CDR3 is made up of 17 amino acids. With 0 bases removed from V and 1 base from J, the gap between germline ends came to 10 bases. CDR3 in DNA: TGTGCCAGCAGTGAAGCGGGGCCTGGGTCCTATAATTCACCCCTCCACTTT. This sequence encodes CASSEAGPGSYNSPLHF.

The rearrangement uses TRBV2 and TRBJ1-3; 8 positions agree with TRBD1. The CDR3 contains 15 residues. The germline V gene has CDR1 SNHLY and CDR2 FYNNEI. V was clipped by 4 bases and J by 4 bases; unmatched bases: 6. The CDR3 DNA sequence: TGTGCCAGCAGTGGACAGGGGCTCTTCGGAAACACCATATATTTT. Amino acids: CASSGQGLFGNTIYF.

The chain recombines TRBV5-1 with TRBJ1-2; D is possibly TRBD1 (6 bases). The CDR3 is made up of 12 amino acids. Trimming removed 6 bases from V and 6 bases from J, with 12 bases in between. Germline loops: CDR1 SGHRS, CDR2 YFSETQ. Here the CDR3 DNA reads TGCGCCAGCATGGGGGGCGTAGATGGCTACACCTTC. Amino acids: CASMGGVDGYTF.

This clone was seen a handful of times. The genes are TRBV2 and TRBJ1-4; 7 bases agree with TRBD1. CDR3 size: 15 residues. CDR1 is SNHLY, CDR2 FYNNEI, per germline. J was trimmed by 7 bases and V by 6 bases; bases with no gene match: 11. In DNA, the CDR3 is TGTGCCAGCAGCGATGACAGGGAGGGTGTTGAAAAACTGTTTTTT. Encoded protein: CASSDDREGVEKLFF.

This chain links TRBV9 with TRBJ1-3; D gene ambiguous. The germline V gene encodes CDR1 SGDLS and CDR2 YYNGEE. The length of the CDR3 is 11 residues. The V gene lost 4 bases and the J gene lost 7 bases, with 6 bases spanning the gap. CDR3 protein: CASSLGNTIYF. As DNA, the CDR3 is TGTGCCAGCAGCCTCGGGAACACCATATATTTT.

The chain employs TRBV7-9 and TRBJ2-1, with 9 nucleotides matching TRBD2. CDR1 is SEHNR and CDR2 is FQNEAQ in the germline V gene (reference sequence). CDR3 size: 17 residues. Germline trimming cut 1 base from V and 8 bases from J; bases unmatched to any gene: 12. CDR3 amino acids: CASSLEASGMIIDEQFF. The CDR3 DNA reads as TGTGCCAGCAGCTTAGAGGCTAGCGGGATGATAATTGATGAGCAGTTCTTC.

This clone was seen once. The chain links TRBV4-2 to TRBJ2-7, with D uncertain. The germline V gene has CDR1 LGHNA and CDR2 YNFKEQ. The germline V and J ends were trimmed by 1 base and 9 bases, with 13 bases remaining between them. The CDR3 is made up of 13 amino acids. Here the CDR3 DNA reads TGTGCCAGCAGCCAAGCTGCCGCCCTCGGGCAGTACTTC. Residues: CASSQAAALGQYF.

V and J are TRBV7-2 and TRBJ1-4; D not resolved. The V gene lost 6 bases and the J gene lost 6 bases, with 20 bases spanning the gap. The CDR3 is made up of 16 amino acids. CDR1 SGHTA and CDR2 FQGNSA come from the germline V gene. CDR3 in amino acids: CASSRKLTRIDEKLFF. For the CDR3, the DNA is TGTGCCAGCAGTCGAAAGCTTACGAGGATAGATGAAAAACTGTTTTTT.

This chain joins TRBV10-2 and TRBJ1-1, with TRBD1 identical over 7 bases. V lost 7 bases and J lost 4; bases outside the gene matches: 12. CDR1 is WSHSY and CDR2 is SAAADI in the germline V gene. The CDR3 has 15 amino acids. This CDR3 is CASNDPRTGSTEAFF. Here the CDR3 DNA reads TGCGCCAGCAACGACCCCCGGACAGGCTCCACTGAAGCTTTCTTT.

This clone occurred a few times. The rearrangement links TRBV10-3 to TRBJ2-7; D may be TRBD2 (5 bases). This CDR3 spans 15 amino acids. Germline CDR1 and CDR2: ENHRY and SYGVKD. V gave up 0 bases and J gave up 3 bases, with 12 bases separating them. Here the CDR3 DNA reads TGTGCCATCAGTGAGTCCGGGCTAGGACTCTACGAGCAGTACTTC. This gives the protein CAISESGLGLYEQYF.

This chain uses TRBV10-2 with TRBJ1-5; D gene ambiguous. CDR3 size: 14 residues. The ends were cut back, 6 bases at V and 4 bases at J, with 13 bases in the middle. Germline V CDR1 and CDR2: WSHSY, SAAADI. The CDR3 region is CASSPGPQNQPQHF. CDR3 in DNA: TGCGCCAGCAGCCCCGGACCACAAAATCAGCCCCAGCATTTT.

The rearrangement uses TRBV11-2 and TRBJ1-1; TRBD1 is a possible D gene (5 bases). The V end lost 4 bases, the J end lost 10 bases, and 19 bases lay between the germline ends. Germline V gene sequence: CDR1 SGHAT, CDR2 FQNNGV. The CDR3 runs to 14 residues. The CDR3 DNA reads as TGTGCCAGCAGCTCCAGTAGGCGGGGGGTATCAGCTTTCTTT. Its translation is CASSSSRRGVSAFF.

The chain is built from TRBV7-9 and TRBJ1-2; D remains ambiguous. The CDR3 totals 12 residues. Between the trimmed V and J ends, which lost 3 bases and 7 bases, there was a span of 9 bases. Germline V lookup: CDR1 SEHNR, CDR2 FQNEAQ (reference sequence). For the CDR3, the DNA is TGTGCCAGCAGCTTTATGTGGGGTGGCTACACCTTC. Protein sequence: CASSFMWGGYTF.

The V and J genes are TRBV18 and TRBJ2-1; 9 nucleotides line up with TRBD2. V lost 4 bases and J lost 8; bases outside the gene matches: 12. Germline V gene data show CDR1 as KGHSH and CDR2 as LQKENI. The length of the CDR3 is 16 residues. Here the CDR3 reads CASSLEAGGPWDEQFF. CDR3 sequence (DNA): TGTGCCAGCTCACTAGAGGCGGGGGGGCCCTGGGATGAGCAGTTCTTC.

The V call is TRBV7-9, the J call TRBJ2-2, with 9 bases lining up with TRBD1. Germline CDR1 SEHNR, CDR2 FQNEAQ (reference sequence). The CDR3 extends over 15 amino acids. With 10 bases clipped from V and 4 bases from J, the junction kept 10 bases outside the gene matches. The CDR3 DNA reads TGTGCCATAGGGGTACAGGGGGCAGTCACCGGGGAGCTGTTTTTT. It specifies CAIGVQGAVTGELFF.

This chain connects TRBV7-8 to TRBJ1-5, with D maybe TRBD1 (5 bases). The V and J ends lost 5 bases and 3 bases respectively, with 11 bases between them. There are 14 residues in the CDR3. CDR1 is SGHVS, CDR2 FQNEAQ, per germline. For the CDR3, the DNA is TGTGCCAGCAGCCGGGGACGCATCAATCAGCCCCAGCATTTT. Translated, it gives CASSRGRINQPQHF.

This clone has only one observation. The V and J genes are TRBV7-9 and TRBJ2-3, with 9 bases lining up with TRBD2. V was pared by 5 bases and J by 10 bases, with 10 bases of the junction left unmatched. The CDR3 contains 14 residues. Germline CDR1 reads SEHNR; CDR2 reads FQNEAQ (reference sequence). CDR3 sequence reads: CASSRLAVGEAQYF. The CDR3 nucleotides read TGTGCCAGCAGCCGACTAGCGGTGGGCGAGGCGCAGTATTTT.

CDR3 amino acids: CASRNRGGDTQYF. The CDR3 DNA is TGTGCCAGTAGAAACAGGGGCGGGGATACGCAGTATTTT. This sequence joins TRBV19 and TRBJ2-3; TRBD1 agrees at 7 bases. Unmatched junction bases numbered 6, after V lost 6 bases and J lost 6 bases. CDR3 size: 13 residues. Germline CDR1 is LNHDA and CDR2 is SQIVND (reference sequence).